The 32 T cell receptor beta chains reported below all come from one sample, sequenced in a study of T cells in Graves' hyperthyroidism and ophthalmopathy. TCR beta CDR3 sequences were amplified from RNA transcripts. The HTBI primer set served for first-round RT-PCR of the TCR CDR3. TCRdb redid the calling of the multiplex PCR reads with MiXCR, one entry per CDR3 protein. The table has roughly 400,000 distinct CDR3 sequences, 15% to 18% seen once. Input material: blood. The receptors were gathered from a woman aged 18-35 years with Graves' hyperthyroidism that later progressed to Graves' ophthalmopathy.

This chain uses TRBV29-1 with TRBJ2-7, with TRBD1 matching over 8 bases. Germline loops: CDR1 SQVTM, CDR2 ANQGSEA. The length of the CDR3 is 15 residues. The V segment lost 4 bases and the J segment 4 bases; nucleotides outside the gene matches: 12. The CDR3 bases are TGCAGCGTTGCCGCAGGGGGCGGACTACAATACGAGCAGTACTTC. Protein sequence: CSVAAGGGLQYEQYF.

This clonotype has a count of ten or more. The J gene is TRBJ1-1, the V gene TRBV30; no clear D. Germline CDR1 and CDR2: GTSNPN and SVGIG (reference sequence). V was trimmed by 3 bases and J by 3 bases, leaving 14 bases between them. The CDR3 extends over 14 amino acids. This CDR3 is CAWRPLGRHTEAFF. The CDR3 nucleotides read TGTGCCTGGAGACCTCTCGGGCGACACACTGAAGCTTTCTTT.

The V gene is TRBV5-4, the J gene TRBJ2-5, with 11 bases that match TRBD2. CDR1 and CDR2 from the germline V gene are SGHNT and YYREEE (reference sequence). The CDR3 extends over 18 amino acids. J was trimmed by 6 bases and V by 4 bases; bases with no gene match: 17. DNA for the CDR3: TGTGCCAGCAGCCAACAGTACCCACTAGCGGGAGAAGGACAGACCCAGTACTTC. Translated: CASSQQYPLAGEGQTQYF.

This clonotype was seen at least ten times. The V gene is TRBV12-3 or TRBV12-4, the J gene TRBJ1-2; TRBD1 is a possible D gene (5 bases). V lost 5 bases, J lost 3 bases, and 13 bases lay in between. The CDR3 sequence is 14 residues long. The chain's CDR3 is CASSARGNYYGYTF. As DNA, the CDR3 is TGTGCCAGCAGTGCCCGGGGCAACTACTATGGCTACACCTTC.

Ten or more counts support this clonotype. The rearrangement links TRBV6-2 or TRBV6-3 to TRBJ2-7, with 9 bases matching TRBD1. Germline V CDR1 and CDR2: MNHEY, SVGEGT. The CDR3 spans 15 residues. With V trimmed by 2 bases and J by 6 bases, 8 bases remained unmatched. The CDR3 DNA is TGTGCCAGCAGTTACCTGGGACAGGGCCCCCTCGAGCAGTACTTC. Protein: CASSYLGQGPLEQYF.

Points on this clonotype: This sequence may be a read error, since a much larger clone differs from it by one base. The chain links TRBV12-3 or TRBV12-4 to TRBJ1-2; D is unclear. Trimming stripped 3 bases from V and 1 base from J, with 21 bases between. This CDR3 has 18 amino acids. This CDR3 reads CASSFRVEASYNNYGYTF. The CDR3 coding sequence is TGTGCCAGCAGTTTTAGGGTAGAGGCAAGCTACAATAACTATGGCTACACCTTC.

This clonotype has a count of ten or more. The chain's CDR3 is CSAIVAETYEQYF. The CDR3 DNA reads TGCAGTGCTATCGTAGCGGAAACCTACGAGCAGTACTTC. The V gene is TRBV20-1, the J gene TRBJ2-7, with TRBD2 as a possible D gene (6 bases). This CDR3 contains 13 residues. Trimming pared 4 bases from V and 2 bases from J, leaving 12 bases between. Germline V gene data show CDR1 as DFQATT and CDR2 as SNEGSKA (reference sequence).

This clonotype was observed many times. The V call is TRBV27, the J call TRBJ2-7; D unresolved. V lost 4 bases and J lost 7, with 14 bases in between. This CDR3 is built from 13 residues. The germline CDR1 and CDR2 sequences are MNHEY and SMNVEV (reference sequence). The DNA of the CDR3 is TGTGCCAGCAGTTGGGCAGCGCTGGGAGAGCAGTACTTC. Protein: CASSWAALGEQYF.

The chain recombines TRBV29-1 with TRBJ2-6; 14 bases agree with TRBD2. V shed 1 base and J 0 bases; nucleotides not matched to a gene: 5. Germline V lookup: CDR1 SQVTM, CDR2 ANQGSEA. CDR3 length: 19 amino acids. CDR3 sequence: CSVEVKGLAGDSGANVLTF. The CDR3 region has the DNA TGCAGCGTTGAAGTTAAGGGACTAGCGGGGGACTCTGGGGCCAACGTCCTGACTTTC.

At least ten counts were recorded for this clonotype. The chain couples TRBV20-1 to TRBJ2-1; 7 bases align to TRBD1. There are 17 residues in the CDR3. Germline CDR1 reads DFQATT; CDR2 reads SNEGSKA (reference sequence). J gave up 3 bases and V 5 bases, and 16 bases lay outside the gene matches. CDR3 sequence (DNA): TGCAGTGCTCACGCTCCGACAGGGATTGATAACTACAATGAGCAGTTCTTC. Translation: CSAHAPTGIDNYNEQFF.

This clonotype was seen more than once but under ten times. This chain links TRBV19 with TRBJ2-1; TRBD2 matches 8 bases. The CDR3 runs to 15 residues. The V gene's germline CDR1 is LNHDA and CDR2 SQIVND (reference sequence). Trimming at V came to 7 bases and at J to 4 bases, leaving 9 bases not matched to a gene. The CDR3 loop is CASTASGRMYNEQFF. Written as DNA, the CDR3 is TGTGCCAGTACGGCCAGCGGGAGAATGTACAATGAGCAGTTCTTC.

The count of this clonotype is one. The chain recombines TRBV4-1 with TRBJ2-1; 8 bases map to TRBD2. Trimming took 3 bases from V and 6 from J; bases not matched to a gene: 13. The germline V gene encodes CDR1 MGHRA and CDR2 YSYEKL. The CDR3 has 17 residues. The CDR3 nucleotides read TGCGCCAGCAGCCATGACCCGGGACTAGGAAATTTCAATGAGCAGTTCTTC. Its protein product is CASSHDPGLGNFNEQFF.

J is TRBJ2-3 and V is TRBV12-3 or TRBV12-4; the D gene is possibly TRBD1 (6 bases). The CDR3 has 15 amino acids. V was cut by 4 bases and J by 5 bases, with 16 bases left in between. The chain's CDR3 is CASSSDPRGLDTQYF. CDR3 nucleotide sequence: TGTGCCAGCAGTTCCGACCCCAGGGGTTTAGATACGCAGTATTTT.

This clonotype was seen a few times. This sequence joins TRBV28 and TRBJ2-4; D is perhaps TRBD1 (6 bases). Germline values: CDR1 MDHEN, CDR2 SYDVKM. The V and J ends lost 6 bases and 1 base respectively, with 16 bases between them. This CDR3 spans 16 amino acids. The CDR3 nucleotides read TGTGCCAGCAGACCCGGGACAAGGATCGCCAAAAACATTCAGTACTTC. The encoded protein is CASRPGTRIAKNIQYF.

This clonotype was seen a few times. CDR3 DNA: TGCAGCGTTGAATTGGGGTCCCGCTCCTACGAGCAGTACTTC. Translated, it gives CSVELGSRSYEQYF. V gene TRBV29-1 combines with J gene TRBJ2-7; D gene uncertain. Trimming took 2 bases from V and 0 from J, leaving 11 bases between them. The CDR3 consists of 14 residues. Germline-derived CDR1 and CDR2 are SQVTM and ANQGSEA.

This chain uses TRBV14 with TRBJ1-4; 7 nucleotides match TRBD1. Germline lookup yields CDR1 SGHDN and CDR2 FVKESK. This CDR3 is built from 15 residues. V shed 0 bases and J 7 bases; nucleotides not matched to a gene: 5. CDR3 coding DNA: TGTGCCAGCAGCCAAGAGACAGGGATTGCTGAAAAACTGTTTTTT. This translates into CASSQETGIAEKLFF.

The rearrangement uses TRBV20-1 and TRBJ1-6; 8 nucleotides agree with TRBD1. The V gene end was trimmed by 5 bases and the J gene end by 7 bases; junction bases not matched to a gene: 10. The CDR3 extends over 15 amino acids. Looked up from germline, CDR1 is DFQATT and CDR2 is SNEGSKA (reference sequence). The CDR3 DNA follows: TGCAGTGCTTTAACAGGGGGTAAGGGCAATTCACCCCTCCACTTT. Encoded protein: CSALTGGKGNSPLHF.

The chain recombines TRBV2 with TRBJ1-2; TRBD1 is a possible D gene (6 bases). The CDR3 sequence is 20 residues long. Trimming took off 5 bases at V and 4 bases at J, with 32 bases between the two ends. The germline CDR1 and CDR2 sequences are SNHLY and FYNNEI. CDR3 sequence reads: CASSLGDASGGAGVIYGYTF. The CDR3 DNA sequence: TGTGCCAGCAGTCTCGGCGATGCGAGCGGAGGTGCAGGGGTAATCTATGGCTACACCTTC.

About this clonotype: Relative to the germline gene, one junction end is altered; a read error may explain this. The chain combines TRBV5-1 with TRBJ2-3; possibly TRBD2 for D (6 bases). CDR1 and CDR2 from the germline V gene are SGHRS and YFSETQ. The CDR3 length is 14 residues. The CDR3 spells CAGSWGLNTDTQYF. CDR3 DNA sequence: TGCGCCGGCAGCTGGGGACTGAACACAGATACGCAGTATTTT.

This clonotype was seen only a few times. The chain combines TRBV20-1 with TRBJ2-1; 9 bases agree with TRBD2. Germline CDR1 DFQATT, CDR2 SNEGSKA (reference sequence). The CDR3 is 16 residues long. Losses at the gene ends were 3 bases for V and 7 bases for J; bases not matched to a gene: 13. The CDR3 nucleotides are TGCAGTGCTAGTCCCCGGCGGGAGGGCCCCAGGAATGAGCAGTTCTTC. Its protein product is CSASPRREGPRNEQFF.

In this sample, this clonotype turned up many times. This chain joins TRBV20-1 and TRBJ1-2; D is unclear. CDR3 length equals 15 residues. Germline V gives CDR1 DFQATT, CDR2 SNEGSKA (reference sequence). V dropped 0 bases and J dropped 1 base, with 12 bases sitting between them. This CDR3 reads CSARDTRSGNYGYTF. The CDR3 region has the DNA TGCAGTGCTAGAGATACGAGGAGCGGTAACTATGGCTACACCTTC.

CDR3 in DNA: TGTGCCAGCAGCCAAGCGAGGGACACCATATATTTT. Translation gives CASSQARDTIYF. This rearrangement joins TRBV3-1 to TRBJ1-3; no clear D gene. Looked up from germline, CDR1 is LGHDT and CDR2 is YNNKEL (reference sequence). There are 12 residues in the CDR3. The germline V and J ends were trimmed by 1 base and 8 bases, with 6 bases remaining between them.

The V and J genes are TRBV14 and TRBJ1-5; D perhaps matches TRBD1 (5 bases). Germline V gene data show CDR1 as SGHDN and CDR2 as FVKESK. V gave up 3 bases and J gave up 12 bases, with 12 bases separating them. This CDR3 spans 12 amino acids. CDR3 residues: CASSQGRGGQHF. CDR3 sequence (DNA): TGTGCCAGCAGCCAGGGACGGGGAGGCCAGCATTTT.

The chain links TRBV6-2 or TRBV6-3 to TRBJ2-1; 9 bases agree with TRBD1. Germline V gives CDR1 MNHEY, CDR2 SVGEGT. This CDR3 spans 18 amino acids. Germline trimming cut 1 base from V and 5 bases from J; bases unmatched to any gene: 12. The chain's CDR3 is CASSYWTGVDLLNNEQFF. CDR3 coding DNA: TGTGCCAGCAGTTACTGGACAGGGGTTGATCTCCTTAACAATGAGCAGTTCTTC.

For this clonotype: This sequence may be a read error, since a much larger clone differs from it by one base. The gene calls are TRBV6-2 or TRBV6-3 and TRBJ2-1, with D possibly TRBD2 on 5 matching bases. The germline V and J ends were trimmed by 11 bases and 9 bases, with 17 bases remaining between them. The CDR3 runs to 12 residues. CDR1 MNHEY and CDR2 SVGEGT come from the germline V gene. The CDR3 sequence: CAAVRSGSEQFF. CDR3 coding DNA: TGTGCCGCGGTCCGGAGCGGCAGTGAGCAGTTCTTC.

CDR3 amino acids: CASSPTGGVNEQYF. The CDR3 coding sequence is TGTGCCAGCAGTCCGACAGGGGGAGTTAACGAGCAGTACTTC. V is TRBV12-3 or TRBV12-4 and J is TRBJ2-7; 9 nucleotides agree with TRBD1. The CDR3 covers 14 residues. V was clipped by 5 bases and J by 5 bases; unmatched bases: 7.

This clonotype was seen ten or more times. V gene TRBV3-1 combines with J gene TRBJ2-7, with 7 bases matching TRBD1. The CDR3 sequence is 13 residues long. Trimming removed 5 bases from V and 6 bases from J; junction bases left unmatched: 7. Germline CDR1 and CDR2: LGHDT and YNNKEL (reference sequence). The CDR3 DNA follows: TGTGCCAGCAGCGTAAGACAGGGCGGCGAGCAGTACTTC. This translates into CASSVRQGGEQYF.

The table lists this clonotype with many counts. V usage is TRBV6-2 or TRBV6-3 and J usage is TRBJ2-3, with 9 bases matching TRBD1. Germline trimming cut 0 bases from V and 1 base from J; bases unmatched to any gene: 2. Germline V gene sequence: CDR1 MNHEY, CDR2 SVGEGT. The CDR3 totals 16 residues. The CDR3 DNA follows: TGTGCCAGCAGTTACTCGAGGACAGGGGGCACAGATACGCAGTATTTT. Translated: CASSYSRTGGTDTQYF.

A word on this clonotype: Sequence at one end of the junction differs from germline and may be a read error. V and J are TRBV7-9 and TRBJ2-1, with D uncertain. Germline CDR1 SEHNR, CDR2 FQNEAQ (reference sequence). This CDR3 contains 16 residues. The CDR3 region is CASSLASRAVYNEQFF. As DNA, the CDR3 is TGTGCCAGCAGTTTAGCCTCTAGGGCGGTTTACAATGAGCAGTTCTTC.

About this clonotype: A read error may explain this, as a much larger clone is one base away. The chain employs TRBV7-2 and TRBJ2-1; no definite D call. This CDR3 spans 13 amino acids. Germline assignment: CDR1 SGHTA and CDR2 FQGNSA. As DNA, the CDR3 is TGTGCCAGCAGGCAAACCGCGAACAATGAGCAGCTCTTC. Encoded protein: CASRQTANNEQLF.

The V and J genes are TRBV2 and TRBJ2-1; 10 bases align to TRBD2. The V gene's germline CDR1 is SNHLY and CDR2 FYNNEI. The CDR3 runs to 14 residues. The V and J ends lost 7 bases and 9 bases, in that order; junction bases with no gene match: 9. CDR3 protein: CASIGLAAVREQFF. In nucleotides, the CDR3 is TGTGCCAGCATAGGACTAGCGGCTGTTCGTGAGCAGTTCTTC.

This clonotype was seen many times. This rearrangement joins TRBV20-1 to TRBJ2-5; 10 nucleotides line up with TRBD2. Germline loops: CDR1 DFQATT, CDR2 SNEGSKA (reference sequence). The CDR3 has 14 amino acids. V shed 2 bases and J 2 bases; nucleotides not matched to a gene: 2. The CDR3 sequence: CSARTSGVQETQYF. The CDR3 DNA reads TGCAGTGCTAGAACTAGCGGGGTTCAAGAGACCCAGTACTTC.